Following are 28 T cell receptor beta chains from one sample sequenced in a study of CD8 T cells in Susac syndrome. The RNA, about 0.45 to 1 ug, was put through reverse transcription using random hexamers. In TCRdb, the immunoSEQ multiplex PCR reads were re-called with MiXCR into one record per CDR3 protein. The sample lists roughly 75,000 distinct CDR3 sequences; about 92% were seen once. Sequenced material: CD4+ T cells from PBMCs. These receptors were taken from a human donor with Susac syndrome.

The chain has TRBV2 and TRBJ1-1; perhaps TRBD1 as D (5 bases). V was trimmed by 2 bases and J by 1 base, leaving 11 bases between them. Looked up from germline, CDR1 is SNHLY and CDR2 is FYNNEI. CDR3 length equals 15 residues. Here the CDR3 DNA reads TGTGCCAGCAGTGAACGAAGGGGCTCGAACACTGAAGCTTTCTTT. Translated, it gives CASSERRGSNTEAFF.

CDR3 DNA: TGTGCCAGCAGCCCGGGACCGACTAGCAATCAGCCCCAGCATTTT. Protein: CASSPGPTSNQPQHF. V is TRBV5-4 and J is TRBJ1-5, with a possible D match to TRBD1 (5 bases). CDR3 length: 15 residues. Germline loops: CDR1 SGHNT, CDR2 YYREEE (reference sequence). V was pared by 4 bases and J by 0 bases, with 11 bases between.

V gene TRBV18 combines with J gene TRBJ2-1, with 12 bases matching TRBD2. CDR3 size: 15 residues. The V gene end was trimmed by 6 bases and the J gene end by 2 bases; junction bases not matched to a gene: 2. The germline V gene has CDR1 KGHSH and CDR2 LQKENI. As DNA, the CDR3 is TGTGCCAGCTCCCGGACTAGCGGGGCCTACAATGAGCAGTTCTTC. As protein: CASSRTSGAYNEQFF.

The CDR3, as DNA: TGTGCCAGCAGTCCGGCGACAGGGGGCTACGAGCAGTACTTC. It yields the protein CASSPATGGYEQYF. The V gene is TRBV12-3 or TRBV12-4, the J gene TRBJ2-7, with 9 positions matching TRBD1. V lost 5 bases and J lost 3; bases outside the gene matches: 5. This CDR3 has 14 amino acids.

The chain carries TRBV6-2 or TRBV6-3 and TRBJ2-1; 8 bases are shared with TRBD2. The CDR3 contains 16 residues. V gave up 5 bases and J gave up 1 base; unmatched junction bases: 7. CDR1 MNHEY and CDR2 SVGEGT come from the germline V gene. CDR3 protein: CASSLRGGLSYNEQFF. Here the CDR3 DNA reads TGTGCCAGCAGTCTCCGGGGGGGCCTTTCCTACAATGAGCAGTTCTTC.

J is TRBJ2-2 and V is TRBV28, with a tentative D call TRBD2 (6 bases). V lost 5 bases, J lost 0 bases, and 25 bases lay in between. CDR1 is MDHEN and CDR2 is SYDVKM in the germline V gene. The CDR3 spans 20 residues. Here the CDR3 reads CASSLTWGDTGNTNTGELFF. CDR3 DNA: TGTGCCAGCAGTCTTACTTGGGGGGATACAGGAAACACGAACACCGGGGAGCTGTTTTTT.

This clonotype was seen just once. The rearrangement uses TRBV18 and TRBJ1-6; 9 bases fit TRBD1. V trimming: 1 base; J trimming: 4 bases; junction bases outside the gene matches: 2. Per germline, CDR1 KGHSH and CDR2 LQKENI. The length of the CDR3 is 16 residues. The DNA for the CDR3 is TGTGCCAGCTCACCACGGGACAGGGATTATAATTCACCCCTCCACTTT. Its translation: CASSPRDRDYNSPLHF.

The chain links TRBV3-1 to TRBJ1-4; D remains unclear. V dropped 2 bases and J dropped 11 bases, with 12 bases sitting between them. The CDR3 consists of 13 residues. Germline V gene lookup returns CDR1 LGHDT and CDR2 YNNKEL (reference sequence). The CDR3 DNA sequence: TGTGCCAGCAGCCAACCTCCCAACGGGAAACTGTTTTTT. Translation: CASSQPPNGKLFF.

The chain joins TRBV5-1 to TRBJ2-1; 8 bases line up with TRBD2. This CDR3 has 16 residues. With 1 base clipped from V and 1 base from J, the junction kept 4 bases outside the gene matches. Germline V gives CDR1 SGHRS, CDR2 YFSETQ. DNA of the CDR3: TGCGCCAGCAGCTTGAGAGGCGGGGGGTCCTACAATGAGCAGTTCTTC. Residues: CASSLRGGGSYNEQFF.

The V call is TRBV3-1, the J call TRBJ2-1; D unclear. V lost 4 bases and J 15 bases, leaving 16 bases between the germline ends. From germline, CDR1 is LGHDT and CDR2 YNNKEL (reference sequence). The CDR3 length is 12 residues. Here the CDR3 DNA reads TGTGCCAGCAGCCTCTCAACTCTGTCAGTGTTCTTC. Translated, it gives CASSLSTLSVFF.

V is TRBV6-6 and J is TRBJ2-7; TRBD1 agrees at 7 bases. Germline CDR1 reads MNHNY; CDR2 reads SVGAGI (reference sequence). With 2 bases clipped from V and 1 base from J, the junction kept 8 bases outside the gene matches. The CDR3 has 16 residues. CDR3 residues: CASSYDREVNSYEQYF. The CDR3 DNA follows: TGTGCCAGCAGTTACGACAGGGAAGTGAATTCCTACGAGCAGTACTTC.

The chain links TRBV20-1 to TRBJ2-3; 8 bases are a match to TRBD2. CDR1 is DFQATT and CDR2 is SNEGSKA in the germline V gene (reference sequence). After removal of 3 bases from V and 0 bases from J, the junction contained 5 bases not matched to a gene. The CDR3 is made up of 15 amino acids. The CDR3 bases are TGCAGTGCTAGGACACTAGCGGATAGCACAGATACGCAGTATTTT. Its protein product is CSARTLADSTDTQYF.

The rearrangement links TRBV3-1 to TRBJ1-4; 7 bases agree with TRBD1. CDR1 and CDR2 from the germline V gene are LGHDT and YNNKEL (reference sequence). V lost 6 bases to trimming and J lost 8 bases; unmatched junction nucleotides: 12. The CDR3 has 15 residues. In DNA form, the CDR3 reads TGTGCCAGCAGAATATCAAGGGGGCACCGGGAAAAACTGTTTTTT. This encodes CASRISRGHREKLFF.

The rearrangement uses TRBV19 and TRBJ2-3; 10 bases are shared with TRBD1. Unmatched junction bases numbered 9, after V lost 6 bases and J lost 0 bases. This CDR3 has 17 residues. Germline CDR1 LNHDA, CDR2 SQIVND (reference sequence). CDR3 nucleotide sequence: TGTGCCAGTAGCCGGGACAGGGGACTCTCTAGCACAGATACGCAGTATTTT. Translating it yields CASSRDRGLSSTDTQYF.

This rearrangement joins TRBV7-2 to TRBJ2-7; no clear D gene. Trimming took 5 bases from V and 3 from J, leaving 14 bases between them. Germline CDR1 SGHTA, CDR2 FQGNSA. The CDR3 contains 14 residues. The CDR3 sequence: CASSPTTYSYEQYF. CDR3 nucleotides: TGTGCCAGCAGCCCCACGACTTATAGCTACGAGCAGTACTTC.

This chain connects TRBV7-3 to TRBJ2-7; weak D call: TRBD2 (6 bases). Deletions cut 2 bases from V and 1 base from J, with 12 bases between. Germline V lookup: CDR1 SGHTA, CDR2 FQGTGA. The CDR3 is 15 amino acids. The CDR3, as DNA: TGTGCCAGCAGCTTAGGGGCGGGACGGTCCTACGAGCAGTACTTC. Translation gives CASSLGAGRSYEQYF.

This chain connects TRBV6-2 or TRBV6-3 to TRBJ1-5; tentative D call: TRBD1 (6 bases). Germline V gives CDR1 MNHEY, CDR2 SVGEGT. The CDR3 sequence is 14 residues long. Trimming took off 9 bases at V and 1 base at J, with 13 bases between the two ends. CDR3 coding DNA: TGTGCCAGTGGACGGGGGCGAAGCAATCAGCCCCAGCATTTT. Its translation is CASGRGRSNQPQHF.

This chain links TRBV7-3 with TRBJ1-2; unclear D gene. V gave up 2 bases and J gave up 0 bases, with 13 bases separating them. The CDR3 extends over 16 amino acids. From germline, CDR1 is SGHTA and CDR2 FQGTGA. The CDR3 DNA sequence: TGTGCCAGCAGCTTAGGATACAGAACAACTAACTATGGCTACACCTTC. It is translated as CASSLGYRTTNYGYTF.

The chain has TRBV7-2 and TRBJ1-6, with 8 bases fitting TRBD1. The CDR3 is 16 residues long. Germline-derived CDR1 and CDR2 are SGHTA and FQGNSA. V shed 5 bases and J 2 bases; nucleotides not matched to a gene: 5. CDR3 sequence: CASSAGQGAYNSPLHF. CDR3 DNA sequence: TGTGCCAGCAGCGCCGGACAGGGAGCCTATAATTCACCCCTCCACTTT.

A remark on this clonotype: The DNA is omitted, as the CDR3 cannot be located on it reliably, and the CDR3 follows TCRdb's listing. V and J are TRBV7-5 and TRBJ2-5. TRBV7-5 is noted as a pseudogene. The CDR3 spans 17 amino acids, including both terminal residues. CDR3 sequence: CISVSEARSGTQETQYF.

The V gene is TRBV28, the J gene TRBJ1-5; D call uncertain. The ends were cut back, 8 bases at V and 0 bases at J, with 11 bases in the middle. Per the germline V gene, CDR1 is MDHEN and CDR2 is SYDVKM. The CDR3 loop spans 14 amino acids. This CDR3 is CASCAGGSNQPQHF. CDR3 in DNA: TGTGCCAGCTGTGCTGGCGGTAGCAATCAGCCCCAGCATTTT. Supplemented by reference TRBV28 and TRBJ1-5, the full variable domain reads DVKVTQSSRYLVKRTGEKVFLECVQDMDHENMFWYRQDPGLGLRLIYFSYDVKMKEKGDIPEGYSVSREKKERFSLILESASTNQTSMYLCASCAGGSNQPQHFGDGTRLSIL.

The CDR3 coding sequence is TGTGCCAGCAGCTTTCGAAGGGGCGAAGCAGAGCAGTTCTTC. It specifies CASSFRRGEAEQFF. The chain recombines TRBV7-2 with TRBJ2-1; perhaps TRBD1 as D (5 bases). Germline-derived CDR1 and CDR2 are SGHTA and FQGNSA. This CDR3 region has 14 residues. V was shortened by 3 bases and J by 10 bases, with 16 bases between the two germline ends.

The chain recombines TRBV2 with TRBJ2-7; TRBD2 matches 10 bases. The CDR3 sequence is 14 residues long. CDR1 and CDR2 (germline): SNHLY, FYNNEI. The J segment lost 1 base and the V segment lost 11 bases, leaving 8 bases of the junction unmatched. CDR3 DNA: TGTGCCGGAGTTCTAGCGGGGGTTTCCTACGAGCAGTACTTC. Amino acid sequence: CAGVLAGVSYEQYF.

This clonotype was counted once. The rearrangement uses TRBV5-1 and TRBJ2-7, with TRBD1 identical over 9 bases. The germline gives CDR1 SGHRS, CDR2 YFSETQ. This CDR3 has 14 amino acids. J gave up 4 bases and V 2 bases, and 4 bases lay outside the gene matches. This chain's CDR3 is CASSFAGQGYEQYF. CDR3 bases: TGCGCCAGCAGCTTCGCGGGACAGGGTTACGAGCAGTACTTC. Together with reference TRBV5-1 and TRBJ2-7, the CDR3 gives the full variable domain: KAGVTQTPRYLIKTRGQQVTLSCSPISGHRSVSWYQQTPGQGLQFLFEYFSETQRNKGNFPGRFSGRQFSNSRSEMNVSTLELGDSALYLCASSFAGQGYEQYFGPGTRLTVT.

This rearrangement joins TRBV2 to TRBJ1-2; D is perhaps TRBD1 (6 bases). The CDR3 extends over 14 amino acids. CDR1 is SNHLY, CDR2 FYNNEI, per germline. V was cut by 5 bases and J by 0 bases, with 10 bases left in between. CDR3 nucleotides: TGTGCCAGCAGTCCGGGGACACCTAACTATGGCTACACCTTC. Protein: CASSPGTPNYGYTF.

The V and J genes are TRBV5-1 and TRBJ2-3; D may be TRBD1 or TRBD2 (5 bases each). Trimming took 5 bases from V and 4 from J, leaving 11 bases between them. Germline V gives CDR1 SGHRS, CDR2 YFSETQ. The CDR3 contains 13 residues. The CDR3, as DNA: TGCGCCAGCAGACCCCAGGGAGCAGATACGCAGTATTTT. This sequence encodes CASRPQGADTQYF.

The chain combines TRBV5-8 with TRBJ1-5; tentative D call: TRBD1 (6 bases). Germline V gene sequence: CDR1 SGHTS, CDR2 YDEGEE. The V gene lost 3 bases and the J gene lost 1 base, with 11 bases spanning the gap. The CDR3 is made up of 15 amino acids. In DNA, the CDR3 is TGTGCCAGCAGCTCAGGGGTCTTCAGCAATCAGCCCCAGCATTTT. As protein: CASSSGVFSNQPQHF.

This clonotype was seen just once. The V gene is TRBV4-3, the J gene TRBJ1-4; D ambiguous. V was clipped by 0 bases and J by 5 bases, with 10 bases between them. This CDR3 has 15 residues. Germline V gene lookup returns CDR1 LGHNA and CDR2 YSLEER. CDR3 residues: CASSQDFTLNEKLFF. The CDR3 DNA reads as TGCGCCAGCAGCCAAGATTTTACTTTGAATGAAAAACTGTTTTTT.